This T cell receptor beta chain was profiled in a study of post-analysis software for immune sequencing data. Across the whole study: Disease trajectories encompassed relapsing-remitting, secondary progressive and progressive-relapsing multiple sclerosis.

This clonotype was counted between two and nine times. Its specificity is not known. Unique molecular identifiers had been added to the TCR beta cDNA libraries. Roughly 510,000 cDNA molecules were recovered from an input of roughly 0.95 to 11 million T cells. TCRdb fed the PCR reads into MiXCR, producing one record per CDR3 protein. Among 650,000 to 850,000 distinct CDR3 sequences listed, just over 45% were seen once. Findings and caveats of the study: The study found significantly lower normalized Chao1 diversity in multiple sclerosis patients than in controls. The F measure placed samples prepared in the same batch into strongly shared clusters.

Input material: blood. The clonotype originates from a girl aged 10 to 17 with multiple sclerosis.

The CDR3 region is CASSSRLAGGHEQFF. In nucleotides, the CDR3 is TGTGCCAGCAGCTCTAGACTAGCGGGAGGCCATGAGCAGTTCTTC. J is TRBJ2-1 and V is TRBV13; 13 bases map to TRBD2. The CDR3 is 15 residues long. V lost 4 bases and J lost 8; bases outside the gene matches: 5. From germline, CDR1 is PRHDT and CDR2 FYEKMQ (reference sequence). Drawing the rest from reference TRBV13 and TRBJ2-1, the complete variable domain is AAGVIQSPRHLIKEKRETATLKCYPIPRHDTVYWYQQGPGQDPQFLISFYEKMQSDKGSIPDRFSAQQFSDYHSELNMSSLELGDSALYFCASSSRLAGGHEQFFGPGTRLTVL.